These T cell receptor beta chains were read from a single sample in a study of patients and donors after allogeneic stem cell transplantation. MiXCR, run by TCRdb on the RT-PCR reads, gives a single entry per CDR3 protein. This table has about 96,000 distinct CDR3 sequences, roughly 52% appearing once. The sequenced sample consisted of blood, either unsorted or a sorted T cell fraction (not recorded which). The receptor set was obtained from a human donor who was either an allogeneic HSCT recipient or a stem cell or donor lymphocyte infusion donor (not recorded which). It is not recorded whose cells these are; they may come from a transplant donor. The CDR3 runs from the conserved cysteine through the conserved F or W. A D gene is named only where the DNA matches it firmly. A clone size is listed for some rows: how often the clone was seen (once, few, many), or a class if it is expanded.

d_call: .
v_call: TRBV18
j_call: TRBJ2-2
clone_size: once
cdr3_aa: CASSPEAGELFF
cdr3_nt: TGTGCCAGCTCACCAGAGGCCGGGGAGCTGTTTTTT

d_call: .
v_call: TRBV6-2/TRBV6-3
j_call: TRBJ1-4
clone_size: few
cdr3_aa: CASSEQGGSEKLFF
cdr3_nt: TGTGCCAGCAGTGAACAGGGCGGGAGTGAAAAACTGTTTTTT

d_call: .
v_call: TRBV20-1
j_call: TRBJ2-7
clone_size: .
cdr3_aa: CSFSPDSYEQYF
cdr3_nt: TGCAGTTTCAGTCCGGATTCCTACGAGCAGTACTTC

d_call: .
v_call: TRBV3-1
j_call: TRBJ1-2
clone_size: few
cdr3_aa: CASSQDEGYGYTF
cdr3_nt: TGTGCCAGCAGCCAAGATGAGGGCTATGGCTACACCTTC

d_call: TRBD2
v_call: TRBV5-1
j_call: TRBJ2-1
clone_size: .
cdr3_aa: CASSTSGREYNEQFF
cdr3_nt: TGCGCCAGCAGCACGAGCGGGAGGGAGTACAATGAGCAGTTCTTC

d_call: .
v_call: TRBV7-6
j_call: TRBJ1-2
clone_size: few
cdr3_aa: CASSFEPQRGYTF
cdr3_nt: TGTGCCAGCAGCTTTGAACCACAGCGTGGCTACACCTTC

d_call: .
v_call: TRBV15
j_call: TRBJ2-7
clone_size: .
cdr3_aa: CATSRESRYEQYF
cdr3_nt: TGTGCCACCAGCAGAGAAAGTCGATACGAGCAGTACTTC

d_call: TRBD1
v_call: TRBV12-3/TRBV12-4
j_call: TRBJ1-2
clone_size: few
cdr3_aa: CASSADRVYGYTF
cdr3_nt: TGTGCCAGCAGTGCGGACAGGGTCTATGGCTACACCTTC

d_call: .
v_call: TRBV29-1
j_call: TRBJ1-1
clone_size: .
cdr3_aa: CSVEVHSTEAFF
cdr3_nt: TGCAGCGTTGAAGTCCACAGCACTGAAGCTTTCTTT

d_call: .
v_call: TRBV5-1
j_call: TRBJ2-5
clone_size: .
cdr3_aa: CASGKQGNSQETQYF
cdr3_nt: TGCGCCAGCGGCAAACAGGGTAACTCTCAAGAGACCCAGTACTTC

d_call: .
v_call: TRBV28
j_call: TRBJ2-5
clone_size: .
cdr3_aa: CASRTTGEAETQYF
cdr3_nt: TGTGCCAGCAGGACGACAGGCGAGGCAGAGACCCAGTACTTC

d_call: TRBD1
v_call: TRBV5-1
j_call: TRBJ1-1
clone_size: .
cdr3_aa: CASRRDRDGTEAFF
cdr3_nt: TGCGCCAGCAGGAGGGACAGGGATGGGACTGAAGCTTTCTTT

d_call: .
v_call: TRBV28
j_call: TRBJ2-7
clone_size: once
cdr3_aa: CASRGTDSSYEQYF
cdr3_nt: TGTGCCAGCAGGGGGACGGATAGCTCCTACGAGCAGTACTTC

d_call: .
v_call: TRBV6-6
j_call: TRBJ1-5
clone_size: few
cdr3_aa: CASSPWAGGNQPQHF
cdr3_nt: TGTGCCAGCAGTCCCTGGGCAGGGGGCAATCAGCCCCAGCATTTT

d_call: .
v_call: TRBV5-8
j_call: TRBJ2-5
clone_size: .
cdr3_aa: CDSSFSRETQYF
cdr3_nt: TGTGACAGCAGCTTTTCGCGGGAGACCCAGTACTTC

d_call: .
v_call: TRBV28
j_call: TRBJ1-5
clone_size: .
cdr3_aa: CASSLRGSQPQHF
cdr3_nt: TGTGCCAGCAGTTTACGAGGGAGCCAGCCCCAGCATTTT

d_call: .
v_call: TRBV9
j_call: TRBJ1-5
clone_size: .
cdr3_aa: CASSVGGVDSNQPQHF
cdr3_nt: TGTGCCAGCAGCGTAGGAGGAGTAGATAGCAATCAGCCCCAGCATTTT

d_call: TRBD1
v_call: TRBV30
j_call: TRBJ1-1
clone_size: .
cdr3_aa: CARDTGGNEAFF
cdr3_nt: TGTGCCCGAGATACAGGGGGCAATGAAGCTTTCTTT

d_call: TRBD2
v_call: TRBV10-3
j_call: TRBJ2-1
clone_size: .
cdr3_aa: CAILTPGLSTNEQFF
cdr3_nt: TGTGCCATCCTTACTCCGGGACTATCGACCAATGAGCAGTTCTTC

d_call: .
v_call: TRBV7-9
j_call: TRBJ1-1
clone_size: .
cdr3_aa: CASSLVPGYETEAFF
cdr3_nt: TGTGCCAGCAGCTTAGTCCCCGGTTATGAGACTGAAGCTTTCTTT

d_call: .
v_call: TRBV5-6
j_call: TRBJ1-2
clone_size: once
cdr3_aa: CASSLFRSWVGYTF
cdr3_nt: TGTGCCAGCAGCTTGTTTCGCAGCTGGGTCGGCTACACCTTC

d_call: .
v_call: TRBV12-3/TRBV12-4
j_call: TRBJ1-1
clone_size: few
cdr3_aa: CASSLALLDGNTEAFF
cdr3_nt: TGTGCCAGCAGTTTAGCGCTTCTTGACGGGAACACTGAAGCTTTCTTT

d_call: TRBD2
v_call: TRBV28
j_call: TRBJ2-1
clone_size: .
cdr3_aa: CASSSTSYPLNEQFF
cdr3_nt: TGTGCCAGCAGTTCGACTAGCTATCCCCTTAATGAGCAGTTCTTC

d_call: TRBD1
v_call: TRBV4-3
j_call: TRBJ1-6
clone_size: .
cdr3_aa: CASSRYRGSPLHF
cdr3_nt: TGCGCCAGCAGCCGGTACAGGGGTTCACCCCTCCACTTT

d_call: .
v_call: TRBV27
j_call: TRBJ1-1
clone_size: few
cdr3_aa: CASSFQAPGENTEAFF
cdr3_nt: TGTGCCAGCAGTTTCCAGGCTCCTGGGGAGAACACTGAAGCTTTCTTT

d_call: .
v_call: TRBV7-2
j_call: TRBJ1-2
clone_size: .
cdr3_aa: CASSAHPGRVNGYTF
cdr3_nt: TGTGCCAGCAGCGCCCATCCGGGACGAGTTAATGGCTACACCTTC

d_call: TRBD1
v_call: TRBV6-2/TRBV6-3
j_call: TRBJ1-1
clone_size: .
cdr3_aa: CASSYPGQGTEAFF
cdr3_nt: TGTGCCAGCAGTTACCCGGGACAGGGCACTGAAGCTTTCTTT

d_call: TRBD2
v_call: TRBV24-1
j_call: TRBJ2-3
clone_size: .
cdr3_aa: CATSEPGTSGRRGTDTQYF
cdr3_nt: TGTGCCACCAGTGAACCCGGGACTAGCGGGAGAAGGGGCACAGATACGCAGTATTTT

d_call: .
v_call: TRBV15
j_call: TRBJ1-1
clone_size: few
cdr3_aa: CATSREDTEAFF
cdr3_nt: TGTGCCACCAGCAGAGAGGACACTGAAGCTTTCTTT

d_call: TRBD2
v_call: TRBV27
j_call: TRBJ2-5
clone_size: .
cdr3_aa: CASKQAGGGETQYF
cdr3_nt: TGTGCCAGCAAACAAGCGGGAGGAGGAGAGACCCAGTACTTC

d_call: TRBD2
v_call: TRBV10-3
j_call: TRBJ2-3
clone_size: once
cdr3_aa: CAISLTSGTDTQYF
cdr3_nt: TGTGCCATCAGTTTGACTAGCGGGACAGATACGCAGTATTTT

d_call: TRBD1
v_call: TRBV28
j_call: TRBJ2-7
clone_size: .
cdr3_aa: CASSYPGTDYEQYF
cdr3_nt: TGTGCCAGCAGTTACCCCGGGACAGACTACGAGCAGTACTTC

d_call: .
v_call: TRBV10-3
j_call: TRBJ1-2
clone_size: .
cdr3_aa: CAISGSGSLYYGYTF
cdr3_nt: TGTGCCATCAGCGGATCAGGTTCACTCTACTATGGCTACACCTTC

d_call: TRBD1
v_call: TRBV5-1
j_call: TRBJ1-2
clone_size: few
cdr3_aa: CASGIGTDPNYGYTF
cdr3_nt: TGCGCCAGCGGAATCGGGACAGATCCTAACTATGGCTACACCTTC

d_call: .
v_call: TRBV5-1
j_call: TRBJ1-1
clone_size: .
cdr3_aa: CASSFLTMNTEAFF
cdr3_nt: TGCGCCAGCAGCTTCCTCACGATGAACACTGAAGCTTTCTTT

d_call: .
v_call: TRBV20-1
j_call: TRBJ1-2
clone_size: .
cdr3_aa: CSASSPSYGYTF
cdr3_nt: TGCAGTGCTAGTAGCCCCTCATATGGCTACACCTTC

d_call: .
v_call: TRBV27
j_call: TRBJ1-5
clone_size: .
cdr3_aa: CASSLVQGDQPQHF
cdr3_nt: TGTGCCAGCAGTTTAGTCCAGGGAGATCAGCCCCAGCATTTT

d_call: TRBD1
v_call: TRBV7-9
j_call: TRBJ2-3
clone_size: .
cdr3_aa: CASKHRDRVPDTQYF
cdr3_nt: TGTGCCAGCAAACATCGGGACAGGGTGCCAGATACGCAGTATTTT

d_call: TRBD1
v_call: TRBV19
j_call: TRBJ1-1
clone_size: few
cdr3_aa: CASSMSGGNTEAFF
cdr3_nt: TGTGCCAGTAGTATGTCAGGGGGAAACACTGAAGCTTTCTTT

d_call: .
v_call: TRBV29-1
j_call: TRBJ2-7
clone_size: .
cdr3_aa: CSVKASSYEQYF
cdr3_nt: TGCAGCGTTAAGGCTAGCAGTTACGAGCAGTACTTC

d_call: .
v_call: TRBV5-1
j_call: TRBJ1-1
clone_size: few
cdr3_aa: CASSTAGDTEAFF
cdr3_nt: TGCGCCAGCAGCACGGCAGGGGACACTGAAGCTTTCTTT

d_call: TRBD1
v_call: TRBV7-2
j_call: TRBJ1-1
clone_size: .
cdr3_aa: CASSDRTGTEAFF
cdr3_nt: TGTGCCAGCAGCGACCGGACAGGCACTGAAGCTTTCTTT

d_call: .
v_call: TRBV6-4
j_call: TRBJ2-1
clone_size: .
cdr3_aa: CASSETLDNEQFF
cdr3_nt: TGTGCCAGCAGTGAAACCCTAGACAATGAGCAGTTCTTC

d_call: TRBD1
v_call: TRBV11-2
j_call: TRBJ1-5
clone_size: few
cdr3_aa: CASSLLGTGLNQPQHF
cdr3_nt: TGTGCCAGCAGCTTACTCGGGACAGGGTTAAATCAGCCCCAGCATTTT

d_call: .
v_call: TRBV12-3/TRBV12-4
j_call: TRBJ1-4
clone_size: few
cdr3_aa: CASSFIGEKLFF
cdr3_nt: TGTGCCAGCAGTTTCATAGGTGAAAAACTGTTTTTT

d_call: .
v_call: TRBV4-1
j_call: TRBJ1-2
clone_size: few
cdr3_aa: CASSQDLGPLIYGYTF
cdr3_nt: TGCGCCAGCAGCCAAGACCTGGGACCGCTCATCTATGGCTACACCTTC

d_call: .
v_call: TRBV12-3/TRBV12-4
j_call: TRBJ1-5
clone_size: .
cdr3_aa: CASSFRPNSYNQPQHF
cdr3_nt: TGTGCCAGCAGTTTTAGACCGAATTCTTACAATCAGCCCCAGCATTTT

d_call: .
v_call: TRBV29-1
j_call: TRBJ1-3
clone_size: .
cdr3_aa: CSVGGPAGNTIYF
cdr3_nt: TGCAGCGTTGGAGGCCCGGCAGGAAACACCATATATTTT

d_call: TRBD2
v_call: TRBV29-1
j_call: TRBJ2-1
clone_size: .
cdr3_aa: CSAMTSGLYNEQFF
cdr3_nt: TGCAGCGCCATGACTAGCGGGTTATACAATGAGCAGTTCTTC

d_call: .
v_call: TRBV12-3/TRBV12-4
j_call: TRBJ1-1
clone_size: few
cdr3_aa: CASIVEGRTEAFF
cdr3_nt: TGTGCCAGCATTGTGGAGGGGAGGACTGAAGCTTTCTTT

d_call: .
v_call: TRBV12-3/TRBV12-4
j_call: TRBJ1-2
clone_size: .
cdr3_aa: CASSLFRERYGYTF
cdr3_nt: TGTGCCAGCAGTTTATTTAGGGAGCGCTATGGCTACACCTTC

d_call: .
v_call: TRBV6-2/TRBV6-3
j_call: TRBJ1-1
clone_size: few
cdr3_aa: CASSFPNEAFF
cdr3_nt: TGTGCCAGCAGTTTCCCAAATGAAGCTTTCTTT

d_call: .
v_call: TRBV5-5
j_call: TRBJ2-5
clone_size: .
cdr3_aa: CASSLGTEETQYF
cdr3_nt: TGTGCCAGCAGCTTGGGGACAGAAGAGACCCAGTACTTC

d_call: TRBD1
v_call: TRBV20-1
j_call: TRBJ1-1
clone_size: .
cdr3_aa: CSARHLGQSYTEAFF
cdr3_nt: TGCAGTGCTAGGCACCTGGGACAGAGCTACACTGAAGCTTTCTTT

d_call: .
v_call: TRBV28
j_call: TRBJ2-7
clone_size: .
cdr3_aa: CASRVWTPSYEQYF
cdr3_nt: TGTGCCAGCAGAGTCTGGACGCCGTCCTACGAGCAGTACTTC

d_call: TRBD2
v_call: TRBV27
j_call: TRBJ2-7
clone_size: .
cdr3_aa: CASSFRGDDEQYF
cdr3_nt: TGTGCCAGCAGTTTTCGGGGGGATGACGAGCAGTACTTC

d_call: TRBD1
v_call: TRBV28
j_call: TRBJ1-5
clone_size: .
cdr3_aa: CASSSGLDRAYQPQHF
cdr3_nt: TGTGCCAGCAGTTCTGGCCTAGACAGGGCTTATCAGCCCCAGCATTTT